The present TCR beta chain was sequenced within a study of cytomegalovirus exposure and HLA in healthy donors. CDR1 is SEHNR, CDR2 FQNEAQ, per germline (reference sequence). The CDR3 loop spans 13 amino acids. The V and J ends lost 4 bases and 6 bases respectively, with 9 bases between them. Primers: 60 Vbeta forward and 13 Jbeta reverse. Clones were read by immunoSEQ multiplex PCR, and TCRdb kept only the in-frame ones, dropping some. The data show under 200,000 clones, around 81% seen once. This clone was seen a few times. Its target is not known. Points from the study as a whole: Upon later analysis, HLA-associated TCR beta chains proved more clonally expanded than other, equally common chains. It was confirmed in vitro that a few of the CMV-associated chains were specific for CMV antigens.

This sequence joins TRBV7-9 and TRBJ1-4, with unresolved D. The sequence was obtained from a middle-aged man in good health and CMV-seronegative. Sequencing used PBMCs. In nucleotides, the CDR3 is TGTGCCAGCAGCTCGGATACAGATGAAAAACTGTTTTTT. The encoded protein is CASSSDTDEKLFF.